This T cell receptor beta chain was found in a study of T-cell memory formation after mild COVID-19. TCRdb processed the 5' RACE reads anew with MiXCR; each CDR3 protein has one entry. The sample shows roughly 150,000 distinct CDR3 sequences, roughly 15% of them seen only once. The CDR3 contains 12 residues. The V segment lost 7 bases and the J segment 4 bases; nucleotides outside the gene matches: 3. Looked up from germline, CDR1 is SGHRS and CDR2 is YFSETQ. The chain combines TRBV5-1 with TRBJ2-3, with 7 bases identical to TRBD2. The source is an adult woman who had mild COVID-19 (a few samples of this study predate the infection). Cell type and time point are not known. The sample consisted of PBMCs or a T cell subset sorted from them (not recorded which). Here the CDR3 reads CASSAGADTQYF. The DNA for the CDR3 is TGCGCCAGCTCTGCGGGGGCAGATACGCAGTATTTT.